These T cell receptor beta chains were read from a single sample in a study of metastatic and nonmetastatic thyroid tumors. MiXCR re-clonotyped the PCR reads for TCRdb. The sample yields some 41,000 clones, roughly 13% seen once. Sequencing input: blood. These receptors all come from a female donor with papillary thyroid cancer or a benign thyroid nodule (not recorded which). Some clones in this sample may be carry-over from other donors' samples. Each CDR3 is given with its conserved first and last residue. Each record gives: D gene, J gene, clone size, V gene, CDR3 length, CDR3 DNA, CDR3 protein. A D gene is named only where the DNA matches it firmly. Clone size is not always given. Where it is, it says once, few, many or a class for expanded clones.

>TRBD1|TRBJ2-5|many|TRBV20-1|13
TGCAGTGCAACGACAGGGTCCCAAGAGACCCAGTACTTC
CSATTGSQETQYF
>TRBD1|TRBJ1-5|many|TRBV30|13
TGTGCCTGGAGTGTACAGGGGATCCAGCCCCAGCATTTT
CAWSVQGIQPQHF
>-|TRBJ2-1|many|TRBV12-5|12
TGTGCTAGTGGTTTGTCTTTATGGGAGCAGTTCTTC
CASGLSLWEQFF
>TRBD1|TRBJ1-5|many|TRBV9|14
TGTGCCAGCAGCGTAGGACAGGGGAGCCAGCCCCAGCATTTT
CASSVGQGSQPQHF
>-|TRBJ2-7|-|TRBV27|13
TGTGCCAGCAGTTTATCAGGGTTCTACGAGCAGTACTTC
CASSLSGFYEQYF
>-|TRBJ1-1|few|TRBV4-1|15
TGCGCCAGCAGCCAAGAACGGGTCAAGAACACTGAAGCTTTCTTT
CASSQERVKNTEAFF
>TRBD2|TRBJ2-2|medium-sized|TRBV27|16
TGTGCCAGCAGTGACGGGACTAGCGGAGTGAGAAGGGAGCTGTTTTTT
CASSDGTSGVRRELFF
>TRBD2|TRBJ2-5|many|TRBV7-8|15
TGTGCCAGCAGCTTAGACCGCGGGAGACAAGAGACCCAGTACTTC
CASSLDRGRQETQYF
>-|TRBJ1-3|few|TRBV11-2|14
TGTGCCAGCAGCTTAGTAGGGTCAGGAAACACCATATATTTT
CASSLVGSGNTIYF
>-|TRBJ2-1|-|TRBV12-3/TRBV12-4|11
TGTGCCAGCAGTTCCCAGAATGAGCAGCTCTTC
CASSSQNEQLF
>-|TRBJ2-1|many|TRBV4-2|13
TGTGCCAGCAGCCAGGCAGGGTACAATGAGCAGTTCTTC
CASSQAGYNEQFF
>TRBD1|TRBJ2-7|few|TRBV6-2/TRBV6-3|14
TGTACCAGCAGTACCAGGACAGGGCAGAACGAGCAGTACTTC
CTSSTRTGQNEQYF
>-|TRBJ2-1|many|TRBV6-1|14
TGTGCCACCGCCCCGTTAGGGTATACGAATGAGCAGTTCTTC
CATAPLGYTNEQFF
>TRBD1|TRBJ2-7|few|TRBV6-1|15
TGTGCCAGCAGTGACCGGGACAGGAGCTCCTACGAGCAGTACTTC
CASSDRDRSSYEQYF
>-|TRBJ1-1|many|TRBV2|13
TGTGCCAGCAGTGAAGAGGCTAAAACTGAAGCTTTCTTT
CASSEEAKTEAFF
>TRBD1|TRBJ1-1|many|TRBV5-6|14
TGTGCCAGCAGCGTAGGGGGCGTGGGCACTGAAGCTTTCTTT
CASSVGGVGTEAFF
>-|TRBJ2-7|many|TRBV14|12
TGTGCCAGCAGCCAAGATAGGCTACGGCAGTACTTC
CASSQDRLRQYF
>-|TRBJ2-7|many|TRBV15|13
TGTGCCACCAGCCGACTCCCAGGTGGCGAGCAGTACTTC
CATSRLPGGEQYF
>-|TRBJ2-1|many|TRBV20-1|11
TGCAGTGCTAGAGATCTCAATGAGCAGTTCTTC
CSARDLNEQFF
>-|TRBJ2-7|many|TRBV30|13
TGTGCCTGGAACTACGGGCCCTCCTACGAGCAGTACTTC
CAWNYGPSYEQYF
>-|TRBJ1-2|few|TRBV28|15
TGTGCCAGCAGTTTAGACCAGGGGATCCTCTATGGCTACACCTTC
CASSLDQGILYGYTF
>-|TRBJ2-7|many|TRBV27|12
TGTGCCAGCAGCAAGGGTTTGGATGAGCAGTACTTC
CASSKGLDEQYF
>TRBD1|TRBJ2-7|few|TRBV6-1|13
TGTGCCAGCAGTACAGGGGAGACTAACGAGCAGTACTTC
CASSTGETNEQYF
>-|TRBJ2-5|many|TRBV10-1|17
TGCGCCAGCAGGCCCGCGGGACTCCTCAAACTCCAAGAGACCCAGTACTTC
CASRPAGLLKLQETQYF
>-|TRBJ2-7|-|TRBV7-3|11
TGTGCCAGCAGCTTACCTTACGAGCAGTACTTC
CASSLPYEQYF
>-|TRBJ1-2|many|TRBV28|13
TGTGCCAGCAGTTGGGGGGCCGGCTATGGCTACACCTTC
CASSWGAGYGYTF
>-|TRBJ2-2|many|TRBV18|15
TGTGCCAGCTCACCACTGAGGACGACCACCGGGGAGCTGTTTTTT
CASSPLRTTTGELFF
>-|TRBJ1-6|few|TRBV12-3/TRBV12-4|15
TGTGCCAGCAGTTTAGAATACCAGGGTAACTCACCCCTCCACTTT
CASSLEYQGNSPLHF
>-|TRBJ2-3|-|TRBV28|15
TGTGCCAGCACCCCAGCGGCTAGCTGGAGGGATACGCAGTATTTT
CASTPAASWRDTQYF
>-|TRBJ2-7|many|TRBV28|13
TGTGCCAGCAGTTTATACAGGAGAGGAGAGCAGTACTTC
CASSLYRRGEQYF
>TRBD2|TRBJ2-1|many|TRBV7-6|14
TGTGCCAGCAGCTTAGTTGGTAGCGGGGGTGAGCAGTTCTTC
CASSLVGSGGEQFF
>-|TRBJ2-3|few|TRBV6-6|13
TGTGCCAGCAGTTACCGGGGGGCTGATACGCAGTATTTT
CASSYRGADTQYF
>-|TRBJ1-6|-|TRBV27|13
TGTGCCAGCAGTTTATCGACGAGTTCACGCCTCCACTTT
CASSLSTSSRLHF
>-|TRBJ1-2|many|TRBV20-1|13
TGCAGTGCTGAGGGCAGGAAGAGATATGGCTACACCTTC
CSAEGRKRYGYTF
>-|TRBJ2-7|many|TRBV3-1|14
TGTGCCAGCAGCCGGGACTTAAATCCCTACGAGCAGTACTTC
CASSRDLNPYEQYF
>TRBD2|TRBJ2-7|many|TRBV18|15
TGTGCCAGCTCACCAGAGGGGACTAGCGGCTACGAGCAGTACTTC
CASSPEGTSGYEQYF
>TRBD2|TRBJ2-7|many|TRBV7-2|15
TGTGCCAGCAGCCCCCCGGCTAGCGGAGCTTACGAGCAGTACTTC
CASSPPASGAYEQYF
>-|TRBJ1-2|-|TRBV5-4|16
TGTGCCAGCAGCTCTGGGGCCCGGGAAAGCGAATATGGCTACACCTTC
CASSSGARESEYGYTF
>-|TRBJ1-2|many|TRBV3-1|13
TGTGCCAGCAGCCAAGGACGGGTCTATGGCTACACCTTC
CASSQGRVYGYTF
>-|TRBJ1-6|many|TRBV30|13
TGTGCCTTGAGCGACGGGTTAGGATCACCCCTCCACTTT
CALSDGLGSPLHF